This TCR beta chain was identified during a study of T cells in Graves' hyperthyroidism and ophthalmopathy. Overall study findings and caveats: Among clonotypes expanded in thyroid above 0.001, most were also found in blood.

CDR1 is MNHNS and CDR2 is SASEGT in the germline V gene. The CDR3 is 14 residues long. Germline trimming cut 6 bases from V and 0 bases from J; bases unmatched to any gene: 1. This clonotype appeared many times. What it recognizes is unknown. Regions amplified from RNA transcripts were the TCR beta CDR3 regions. Primed by the HTBI set, a first-round RT-PCR was run on the TCR CDR3. TCRdb called the multiplex PCR reads again in MiXCR, with one record for every CDR3 protein. The data show hundreds of thousands of distinct CDR3 sequences, roughly a quarter seen once. Investigators excluded patients with uncontrolled infection, other autoimmune disease, pregnancy or lactation. On the basis of clinical symptoms, serum thyroxine and TRAb, thyroid ultrasound and orbital computed tomography, diagnoses were made. PBMCs were collected from an approximately 10 ml volume of fresh peripheral blood.

The source material was blood. The chain combines TRBV6-1 with TRBJ1-1; 10 bases match TRBD1. The TCR originated in a woman aged 25-40 years with Graves' ophthalmopathy. The CDR3: CASSDRGLNTEAFF. Written as DNA, the CDR3 is TGTGCCAGCAGCGACAGGGGGCTGAACACTGAAGCTTTCTTT.